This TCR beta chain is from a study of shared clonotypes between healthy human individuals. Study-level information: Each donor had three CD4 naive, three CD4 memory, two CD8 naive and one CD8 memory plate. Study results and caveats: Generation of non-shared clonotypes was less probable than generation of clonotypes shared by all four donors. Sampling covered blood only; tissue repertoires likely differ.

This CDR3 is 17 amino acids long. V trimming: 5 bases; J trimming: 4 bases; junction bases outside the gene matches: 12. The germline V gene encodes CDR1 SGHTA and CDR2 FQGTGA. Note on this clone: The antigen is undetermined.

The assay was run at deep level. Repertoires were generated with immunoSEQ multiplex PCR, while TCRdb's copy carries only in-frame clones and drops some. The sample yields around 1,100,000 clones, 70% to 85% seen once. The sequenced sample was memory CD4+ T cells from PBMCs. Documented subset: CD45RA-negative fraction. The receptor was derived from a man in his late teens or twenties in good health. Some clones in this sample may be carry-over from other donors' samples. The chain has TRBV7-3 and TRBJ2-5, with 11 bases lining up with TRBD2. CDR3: CASSLGNSGRAGETQYF. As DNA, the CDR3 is TGTGCCAGCAGCCTAGGGAATAGCGGGAGGGCCGGAGAGACCCAGTACTTC.